In this sample, the clone carrying this T cell receptor (beta chain) turned up once. Some clones are missing from TCRdb's copy, which holds only in-frame ones; the method was immunoSEQ multiplex PCR. The table lists more than 65,000 clones, roughly 96% of them singletons, with more than 0.85% in the top ten. The data belong to a study of T cell changes during pregnancy in multiple sclerosis. Trimming took off 1 base at V and 2 bases at J, with 9 bases between the two ends. In germline, CDR1 is LGHNA, CDR2 YNFKEQ. CDR3 length equals 14 residues. The V call is TRBV4-2, the J call TRBJ2-7; D unresolved. This clonotype was sampled from a female donor with multiple sclerosis, enrolled in a pregnancy study. The sample in question was peripheral blood, obtained in the second trimester of pregnancy. CDR3 nucleotides: TGTGCCAGCAGCCAAGCCAGTGAAGCCTACGAGCAGTACTTC. Protein: CASSQASEAYEQYF.